This T cell receptor beta chain came from a study of T-cell memory formation after mild COVID-19. This clonotype was observed a handful of times. Using its own MiXCR run on the 5' RACE reads, TCRdb lists one record per CDR3 protein. This table holds approximately 290,000 distinct CDR3 sequences, around a sixth found once. The sample comprised PBMCs or a T cell subset sorted from them (not recorded which). This clonotype was sampled from a man aged 18 to 29 who had mild COVID-19 (a few samples of this study predate the infection). Cell type and time point are not known.

This CDR3 is CASRDSATNTEAFF. The CDR3 DNA reads as TGTGCCAGCAGGGACAGCGCTACGAACACTGAAGCTTTCTTT. The chain joins TRBV12-3 or TRBV12-4 to TRBJ1-1; TRBD1 might be the D (6 bases). This CDR3 spans 14 amino acids. The V gene lost 6 bases and the J gene lost 1 base, with 12 bases spanning the gap.